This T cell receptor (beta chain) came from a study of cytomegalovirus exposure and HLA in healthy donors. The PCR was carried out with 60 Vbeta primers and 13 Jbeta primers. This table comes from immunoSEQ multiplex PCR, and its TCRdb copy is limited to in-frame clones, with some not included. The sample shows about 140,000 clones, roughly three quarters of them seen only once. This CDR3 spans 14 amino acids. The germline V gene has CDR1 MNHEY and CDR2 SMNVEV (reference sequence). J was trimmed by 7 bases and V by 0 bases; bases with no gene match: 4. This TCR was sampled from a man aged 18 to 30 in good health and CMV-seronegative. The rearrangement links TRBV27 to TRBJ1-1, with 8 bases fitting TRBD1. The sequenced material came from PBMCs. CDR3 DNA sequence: TGTGCCAGCAGTTTATCGGACAGGGAGGTTGAAGCTTTCTTT. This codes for CASSLSDREVEAFF.